The following is a T cell receptor (beta chain) sequence with its context. Its antigen is unknown. UMIs were added to TCR cDNA along with a universal primer site when it was made by 5'RACE template switching. TCRdb called the 5' RACE reads again in MiXCR, with one record for every CDR3 protein. The sample consists of 200,000 to 250,000 distinct CDR3 sequences, less than 9% of them appearing once. The data derive from a study of T cells after yellow fever vaccination. Germline V gives CDR1 DFQATT, CDR2 SNEGSKA (reference sequence). CDR3 length equals 13 residues. The V end was cut by 0 bases, the J end by 4 bases, with 9 bases between. General observations from the study: Repertoires sorted by FACS could include abundant clonotypes that are contaminants from the bulk population. Boosting was followed by the reappearance of most primary-vaccination clones (approximately 97% CD4, roughly 90% CD8). The study found a weaker secondary response that peaked faster, day 5 versus 15.

The sequence derives from a man younger than 40 who received the YFV17D yellow fever vaccine. The sample here was CD4+ T cells sorted from PBMCs, taken 15 days after the yellow fever booster vaccination. The rearrangement joins TRBV20-1 to TRBJ2-5; D may be TRBD1 (5 bases). CDR3 region: CSARDQGPETQYF. CDR3 coding DNA: TGCAGTGCTAGAGATCAGGGCCCAGAGACCCAGTACTTC.